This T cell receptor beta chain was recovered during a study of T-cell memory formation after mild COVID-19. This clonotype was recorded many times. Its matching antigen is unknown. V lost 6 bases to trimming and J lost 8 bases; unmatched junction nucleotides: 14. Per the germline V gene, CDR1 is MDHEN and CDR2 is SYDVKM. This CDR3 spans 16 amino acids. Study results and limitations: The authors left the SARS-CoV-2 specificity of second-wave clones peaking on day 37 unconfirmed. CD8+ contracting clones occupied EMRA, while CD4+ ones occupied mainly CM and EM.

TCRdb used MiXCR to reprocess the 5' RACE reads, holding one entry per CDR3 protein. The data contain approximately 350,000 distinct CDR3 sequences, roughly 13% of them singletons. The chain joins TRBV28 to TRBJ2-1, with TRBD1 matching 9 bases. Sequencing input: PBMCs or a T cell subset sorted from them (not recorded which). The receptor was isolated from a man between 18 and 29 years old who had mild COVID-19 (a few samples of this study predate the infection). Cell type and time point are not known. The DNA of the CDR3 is TGTGCCAGCAGGACACTCACCCGGGACAGGGAACATGAGCAGTTCTTC. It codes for CASRTLTRDREHEQFF.